This T cell receptor beta chain was captured in a study of blood T cell repertoires in COVID-19. As for the study in general: Samples of COVID-19 (acute and convalescent) were obtained from the United States, Italy and Spain. The cDNA or gDNA used as material had been derived from T cells, B-cell-depleted T cells, or PBMCs.

Original methodology: From reference gene primer amplification, estimates of nucleated cell counts were derived. The protocol was immunoSEQ multiplex PCR, while the TCRdb copy is restricted to in-frame clones and leaves out a portion. From that table come the V and J calls and clone size; the DNA was used to work out D and trimming. The table shows 200,000 or so clones, with 86% occurring only once. After removal of 4 bases from V and 0 bases from J, the junction contained 9 bases not matched to a gene. The CDR3 runs 17 residues. From germline, CDR1 is WNHNN and CDR2 SYGVQD (reference sequence). The genes are TRBV10-1 and TRBJ2-3; 8 positions match TRBD2. Specimen: peripheral blood. The TCR comes from a woman aged 45-65 years with acute or convalescent COVID-19. In nucleotides, the CDR3 is TGCGCCAGCAGTGTTTCCCCGGGGGGGTTGAGCACAGATACGCAGTATTTT. It is translated as CASSVSPGGLSTDTQYF.